This T cell receptor (beta chain) is drawn from a study of T cell responses to AZD1222 COVID-19 vaccine. Assay used: immunoSEQ multiplex PCR; TCRdb lists only in-frame clones, some missing. This table has roughly 150,000 clones, 85% to 95% appearing once. Study observations and caveats: Epitopes outside B.1.351 and B.1.1.7 mutated regions reportedly drew nearly half of spike TCRs.

Germline loops: CDR1 SGHRS, CDR2 YFSETQ. The CDR3 is made up of 17 amino acids. With V trimmed by 2 bases and J by 8 bases, 15 bases remained unmatched. Concerning this clone: No antigen is known for it.

The chain couples TRBV5-1 to TRBJ2-1, with 8 bases fitting TRBD2. The sample was peripheral blood, taken on day 0 of AZD1222 vaccination. This TCR was sampled from an adult in good health. Written as DNA, the CDR3 is TGCGCCAGCAGCTTTCTGGCGGGAGGATCGGTCTTCGATGAGCAGTTCTTC. Translating it yields CASSFLAGGSVFDEQFF.